One and the same sample provided the 27 T cell receptor beta chains below, sequenced in a study of T cell responses to AZD1222 COVID-19 vaccine. The method was immunoSEQ multiplex PCR; TCRdb's version includes in-frame clones alone and lacks a portion of them. In the table there are roughly 99,000 clones, more than 80% of which are singletons. Material: peripheral blood, obtained on day 0 of AZD1222 vaccination. These receptors all stem from an adult in good health.

This chain links TRBV28 with TRBJ1-5; D gene unclear. The CDR3 is made up of 14 amino acids. Germline values: CDR1 MDHEN, CDR2 SYDVKM. V was clipped by 10 bases and J by 5 bases, with 18 bases between them. CDR3 nucleotides: TGTGCCACCGACCCCGCTGGGGTGTATCAGCCCCAGCATTTT. It codes for CATDPAGVYQPQHF.

J is TRBJ1-1 and V is TRBV6-5; D call uncertain. The CDR3 spans 15 residues. Germline CDR1 and CDR2: MNHEY and SVGAGI. Trimming took off 4 bases at V and 0 bases at J, with 12 bases between the two ends. The CDR3 loop is CASSSPRTMNTEAFF. As DNA, the CDR3 is TGTGCCAGCAGTTCTCCTCGGACGATGAACACTGAAGCTTTCTTT.

The chain links TRBV4-2 to TRBJ2-3, with 10 nucleotides matching TRBD1. The CDR3 is 17 residues long. Trimming cost V 4 bases and J 4 bases; bases outside gene matches: 11. Germline V CDR1 and CDR2: LGHNA, YNFKEQ. CDR3 in DNA: TGTGCCAGCAGCCGGGACAGGGGTTTCCAAAAGTCAGATACGCAGTATTTT. This gives the protein CASSRDRGFQKSDTQYF.

The gene calls are TRBV10-3 and TRBJ2-1, with 13 bases fitting TRBD2. This CDR3 has 13 residues. Germline lookup yields CDR1 ENHRY and CDR2 SYGVKD. V dropped 8 bases and J dropped 7; count of bases not matched to a gene: 2. The CDR3 DNA reads TGTGCCATCGGACTAGCGGGAGCTAATGAGCAGTTCTTC. Its protein is CAIGLAGANEQFF.

V is TRBV9 and J is TRBJ1-2; D gene ambiguous. Germline CDR1 SGDLS, CDR2 YYNGEE. The CDR3 consists of 15 residues. Trimming took 0 bases from V and 4 from J, leaving 13 bases between them. CDR3 coding DNA: TGTGCCAGCAGCGTAGATTTAGGTACAGCCTATGGCTACACCTTC. Translation: CASSVDLGTAYGYTF.

The chain carries TRBV9 and TRBJ1-1; 11 positions agree with TRBD1. Germline CDR1 and CDR2: SGDLS and YYNGEE. This CDR3 region has 15 residues. V shed 3 bases, J shed 6 bases, and the junction held 7 bases outside the gene matches. The CDR3 region has the DNA TGTGCCAGCAGCGCTGAGGGACAGGGGGTCCCTGAAGCTTTCTTT. Protein sequence: CASSAEGQGVPEAFF.

J is TRBJ1-6 and V is TRBV9, with TRBD1 matching 10 bases. V shed 4 bases and J 9 bases; nucleotides not matched to a gene: 10. The CDR3 is made up of 16 amino acids. CDR1 and CDR2 from the germline V gene are SGDLS and YYNGEE. This CDR3 is CASSPGTGVTLSPLHF. CDR3 DNA sequence: TGTGCCAGCAGCCCCGGGACAGGGGTCACCCTTTCACCCCTCCACTTT.

This chain uses TRBV5-1 with TRBJ2-7; 10 positions match TRBD2. With 0 bases clipped from V and 4 bases from J, the junction kept 7 bases outside the gene matches. Germline V CDR1 and CDR2: SGHRS, YFSETQ. The CDR3 sequence is 16 residues long. CDR3 residues: CASSLEGASGRYEQYF. CDR3 nucleotides: TGCGCCAGCAGCTTGGAGGGGGCTAGCGGGAGATACGAGCAGTACTTC.

This rearrangement joins TRBV5-1 to TRBJ2-5; 7 bases fit TRBD1. V gave up 5 bases and J gave up 3 bases; unmatched junction bases: 4. The CDR3 totals 13 residues. The germline CDR1 and CDR2 sequences are SGHRS and YFSETQ. The CDR3 loop reads CASSKGGEETQYF. CDR3 DNA sequence: TGCGCCAGCAGTAAAGGGGGCGAAGAGACCCAGTACTTC.

J is TRBJ1-2 and V is TRBV24-1; TRBD1 agrees at 9 bases. J was trimmed by 4 bases and V by 3 bases; bases with no gene match: 5. CDR1 and CDR2 (germline): KGHDR, SFDVKD. The CDR3 extends over 15 amino acids. The CDR3 DNA follows: TGTGCCACCAGTGATCCGGGACAGGGAGTCTATGGCTACACCTTC. Amino acids: CATSDPGQGVYGYTF.

The chain is built from TRBV24-1 and TRBJ2-5; 14 bases match TRBD2. The CDR3 contains 17 residues. V lost 7 bases and J lost 4; bases outside the gene matches: 10. CDR1 and CDR2 (germline): KGHDR, SFDVKD. DNA of the CDR3: TGTGCCACCAGAGCCGGGACTAGCGGGAGAAGGGGAGAGACCCAGTACTTC. Protein: CATRAGTSGRRGETQYF.

The chain carries TRBV28 and TRBJ2-7; 9 nucleotides align to TRBD2. Germline V gives CDR1 MDHEN, CDR2 SYDVKM. The CDR3 covers 16 residues. V lost 3 bases to trimming and J lost 6 bases; unmatched junction nucleotides: 12. The CDR3 nucleotides are TGTGCCAGCAGTTTTAGCGCGGGAGGGCCTAAGGTCGAGCAGTACTTC. Encoded protein: CASSFSAGGPKVEQYF.

Concerning this clone itself: Different DNA sequences within this sample yield the same CDR3. The rearrangement uses TRBV28 and TRBJ2-1; D not certain. The germline gives CDR1 MDHEN, CDR2 SYDVKM. This CDR3 comprises 12 residues. V was pared by 2 bases and J by 4 bases, with 3 bases between. The CDR3 spells CASSLGYNEQFF. CDR3 nucleotides: TGTGCCAGCAGTTTAGGGTACAATGAGCAGTTCTTC. Combining the CDR3 with reference TRBV28 and TRBJ2-1 gives the whole variable domain DVKVTQSSRYLVKRTGEKVFLECVQDMDHENMFWYRQDPGLGLRLIYFSYDVKMKEKGDIPEGYSVSREKKERFSLILESASTNQTSMYLCASSLGYNEQFFGPGTRLTVL.

The chain couples TRBV12-3 or TRBV12-4 to TRBJ2-5, with unresolved D. The CDR3 runs to 13 residues. V was shortened by 3 bases and J by 5 bases, with 10 bases between the two germline ends. The CDR3 region has the DNA TGTGCCAGCAGTTTTACCGCGAGGGAGACCCAGTACTTC. It encodes CASSFTARETQYF.

The chain combines TRBV28 with TRBJ2-3; 7 nucleotides line up with TRBD2. CDR3 length: 15 residues. V lost 2 bases, J lost 3 bases, and 5 bases stayed unmatched. The germline V gene has CDR1 MDHEN and CDR2 SYDVKM. The CDR3 nucleotides read TGTGCCAGCAGTTTAGCGGGAGCGGGTACAGATACGCAGTATTTT. It codes for CASSLAGAGTDTQYF.

This chain uses TRBV30 with TRBJ2-7; D remains unclear. Per the germline V gene, CDR1 is GTSNPN and CDR2 is SVGIG (reference sequence). This CDR3 spans 11 amino acids. Trimming left V 3 bases short and J 6 bases short, with 9 bases between. DNA of the CDR3: TGTGCCTGGAGGGGGTTGTCCGAGCAGTACTTC. It yields the protein CAWRGLSEQYF. Full variable domain (missing parts from reference TRBV30 and TRBJ2-7): SQTIHQWPATLVQPVGSPLSLECTVEGTSNPNLYWYRQAAGRGLQLLFYSVGIGQISSEVPQNLSASRPQDRQFILSSKKLLLSDSGFYLCAWRGLSEQYFGPGTRLTVT.

V gene TRBV24-1 combines with J gene TRBJ2-7, with 7 bases that match TRBD1. This CDR3 is 15 amino acids long. Germline V gene lookup returns CDR1 KGHDR and CDR2 SFDVKD. The V gene end was trimmed by 4 bases and the J gene end by 4 bases; junction bases not matched to a gene: 9. This chain's CDR3 is CATSDFRTGRYEQYF. As DNA, the CDR3 is TGTGCCACCAGTGACTTCCGGACAGGCAGGTACGAGCAGTACTTC.

J is TRBJ2-2 and V is TRBV19; 11 bases match TRBD2. J lost 1 base, V lost 3 bases, and 4 bases had no gene match. Per the germline V gene, CDR1 is LNHDA and CDR2 is SQIVND (reference sequence). The CDR3 runs 17 residues. The CDR3 sequence is CASSISGRARNTGELFF. CDR3 coding DNA: TGTGCCAGTAGTATTAGCGGGAGGGCCCGGAACACCGGGGAGCTGTTTTTT.

The genes are TRBV6-5 and TRBJ1-2; 7 bases are shared with TRBD1. Germline CDR1 reads MNHEY; CDR2 reads SVGAGI. The CDR3 is made up of 14 amino acids. Losses at the gene ends were 6 bases for V and 8 bases for J; bases not matched to a gene: 12. The CDR3 loop is CASRDRPRGGGYTF. As DNA, the CDR3 is TGTGCCAGCAGGGACAGGCCTAGGGGTGGCGGCTACACCTTC.

In its sample, this clone was seen a few times. The chain has TRBV18 and TRBJ2-7, with D possibly being TRBD1 (6 bases). V dropped 0 bases and J dropped 2 bases, with 11 bases sitting between them. Germline V lookup: CDR1 KGHSH, CDR2 LQKENI. CDR3 length: 15 amino acids. CDR3 amino acids: CASSPPSRGPYEQYF. The CDR3, as DNA: TGTGCCAGCTCACCACCTAGCAGGGGCCCCTACGAGCAGTACTTC. Looking up the rest from reference TRBV18 and TRBJ2-7 gives the full variable domain: NAGVMQNPRHLVRRRGQEARLRCSPMKGHSHVYWYRQLPEEGLKFMVYLQKENIIDESGMPKERFSAEFPKEGPSILRIQQVVRGDSAAYFCASSPPSRGPYEQYFGPGTRLTVT.

The chain has TRBV6-5 and TRBJ1-2; perhaps TRBD1 as D (5 bases). From germline, CDR1 is MNHEY and CDR2 SVGAGI. This CDR3 has 15 residues. Trimming cost V 2 bases and J 1 base, with 11 bases left between them. The CDR3 region is CASSYALGGNYGYTF. The CDR3 nucleotides read TGTGCCAGCAGTTACGCGCTGGGGGGTAACTATGGCTACACCTTC.

CDR3 in DNA: TGTGCCAGCAGACTTACCGCAGGGTCGAGTGAAAAACTGTTTTTT. It is translated as CASRLTAGSSEKLFF. The J gene is TRBJ1-4, the V gene TRBV2, with D perhaps matching TRBD1 (5 bases). V was pared by 6 bases and J by 7 bases, with 18 bases between. The CDR3 has 15 amino acids. Germline assignment: CDR1 SNHLY and CDR2 FYNNEI.

The chain carries TRBV29-1 and TRBJ2-7; D is possibly TRBD1 (5 bases). The V end lost 1 base, the J end lost 3 bases, and 13 bases lay between the germline ends. Germline lookup yields CDR1 SQVTM and CDR2 ANQGSEA. The CDR3 contains 14 residues. The CDR3 nucleotides read TGCAGCGTTGAAGGTGGGGCAGGTATCTACGAGCAGTACTTC. It codes for CSVEGGAGIYEQYF.

V and J are TRBV28 and TRBJ2-1, with 9 nucleotides matching TRBD2. Germline-derived CDR1 and CDR2 are MDHEN and SYDVKM. The CDR3 extends over 15 amino acids. V shed 7 bases and J 7 bases; nucleotides not matched to a gene: 11. CDR3 protein: CASKTPREGWNEQFF. The CDR3 DNA reads TGTGCCAGCAAGACACCGCGGGAGGGTTGGAATGAGCAGTTCTTC.

This sequence joins TRBV28 and TRBJ2-5, with 9 bases matching TRBD1. This CDR3 spans 13 amino acids. V lost 8 bases and J lost 5; bases outside the gene matches: 6. Looked up from germline, CDR1 is MDHEN and CDR2 is SYDVKM. The CDR3 is CASGTGGRETQYF. The CDR3 region has the DNA TGTGCCAGCGGAACAGGGGGCAGGGAGACCCAGTACTTC.

The chain employs TRBV15 and TRBJ1-2, with TRBD1 matching over 8 bases. Germline V gene lookup returns CDR1 LNHNV and CDR2 YYDKDF (reference sequence). With V trimmed by 6 bases and J by 7 bases, 13 bases remained unmatched. The CDR3 covers 15 residues. Written as DNA, the CDR3 is TGTGCCACCAGACTACAGGACAGGGTAGGAGCTGGCTACACCTTC. It codes for CATRLQDRVGAGYTF.

The chain has TRBV3-1 (or the pseudogene TRBV3-2) and TRBJ2-1, with 14 nucleotides matching TRBD2. CDR1 is LGHDT, CDR2 YNNKEL, per germline (reference sequence). Losses at the gene ends were 9 bases for V and 9 bases for J; bases not matched to a gene: 7. There are 14 residues in the CDR3. The CDR3 coding sequence is TGTGCCAGTAGACTAGCGGGAGGGCCCTTTGAGCAGTTCTTC. This translates into CASRLAGGPFEQFF.